Presented here are 20 T cell receptor beta chains from one specimen sequenced in a study of T cell changes during pregnancy in multiple sclerosis. The table came from immunoSEQ multiplex PCR; TCRdb's copy has only in-frame clones and leaves some out. The table shows about 70,000 clones, with about 94% occurring only once. Source: peripheral blood, taken in the third trimester of pregnancy. The receptors derive from a female donor with multiple sclerosis, enrolled in a pregnancy study.

The chain has TRBV18 and TRBJ2-3, with TRBD2 matching over 11 bases. V lost 0 bases and J lost 8; bases outside the gene matches: 7. Germline V CDR1 and CDR2: KGHSH, LQKENI. The CDR3 is 16 amino acids. The CDR3 sequence: CASSPPTSGEEGTQYF. The DNA for the CDR3 is TGTGCCAGCTCACCACCGACTAGCGGGGAAGAGGGTACGCAGTATTTT.

This clone has just one count. The V gene is TRBV9, the J gene TRBJ2-1; possible D gene TRBD2, 6 bases. Germline V gene data show CDR1 as SGDLS and CDR2 as YYNGEE. V shed 2 bases and J shed 9 bases, with 15 bases lying between them. CDR3 length: 14 residues. CDR3 residues: CASSVAGSAGEQFF. The CDR3 bases are TGTGCCAGCAGCGTTGCGGGGAGTGCGGGTGAGCAGTTCTTC.

The chain links TRBV5-4 to TRBJ2-7; 9 bases map to TRBD2. Germline CDR1 reads SGHNT; CDR2 reads YYREEE (reference sequence). V shed 4 bases, J shed 2 bases, and the junction held 7 bases outside the gene matches. This CDR3 spans 15 amino acids. CDR3 region: CASSTGASGAYEQYF. The DNA for the CDR3 is TGTGCCAGCAGCACCGGGGCTAGCGGGGCCTACGAGCAGTACTTC.

The rearrangement links TRBV6-1 to TRBJ1-5; a weak D match, TRBD1 (5 bases). Germline V gene sequence: CDR1 MNHNS, CDR2 SASEGT. The CDR3 is made up of 15 amino acids. Deletions cut 0 bases from V and 9 bases from J, with 15 bases between. The CDR3 loop reads CASSEAAPGGGPQHF. The CDR3, as DNA: TGTGCCAGCAGTGAAGCAGCGCCAGGCGGGGGGCCCCAGCATTTT.

This clone was seen just once. The chain uses TRBV9 and TRBJ1-4, with 9 bases aligning to TRBD1. The CDR3 length is 16 residues. The germline CDR1 and CDR2 sequences are SGDLS and YYNGEE. V was pared by 0 bases and J by 7 bases, with 7 bases of the junction left unmatched. The CDR3 is CASSVGEGQGGEKLFF. The CDR3 DNA is TGTGCCAGCAGCGTAGGGGAGGGACAGGGTGGTGAAAAACTGTTTTTT.

The V and J genes are TRBV19 and TRBJ2-5, with D maybe TRBD2 (6 bases). V dropped 5 bases and J dropped 7 bases, with 17 bases sitting between them. The CDR3 length is 14 residues. The germline gives CDR1 LNHDA, CDR2 SQIVND (reference sequence). CDR3 residues: CASSVGTGLGTQYF. Here the CDR3 DNA reads TGTGCCAGTAGTGTCGGGACTGGGCTGGGGACCCAGTACTTC.

This clone occurred once. V usage is TRBV7-2 and J usage is TRBJ2-5; D possibly corresponds to TRBD2 (5 bases). Germline loops: CDR1 SGHTA, CDR2 FQGNSA. CDR3 length equals 14 residues. Deletions cut 5 bases from V and 5 bases from J, with 15 bases between. The CDR3 loop reads CASSPDMRVETQYF. The CDR3 coding sequence is TGTGCCAGCAGCCCCGACATGAGGGTGGAGACCCAGTACTTC.

This chain links TRBV6-1 with TRBJ2-7, with 7 positions matching TRBD2. Trimming cost V 0 bases and J 4 bases; bases outside gene matches: 9. This CDR3 comprises 16 residues. Looked up from germline, CDR1 is MNHNS and CDR2 is SASEGT. In DNA form, the CDR3 reads TGTGCCAGCAGTGAAGCCCTCGGGGGGTTACGGTACGAGCAGTACTTC. Protein sequence: CASSEALGGLRYEQYF.

This rearrangement joins TRBV19 to TRBJ1-5; the D is unclear. Germline V gene data show CDR1 as LNHDA and CDR2 as SQIVND (reference sequence). The CDR3 extends over 12 amino acids. The V and J ends lost 3 bases and 7 bases respectively, with 7 bases between them. The CDR3 bases are TGTGCCAGTAGTATGGGCTACCAGCCCCAGCATTTT. Its translation: CASSMGYQPQHF. The full variable domain, with the rest looked up from reference TRBV19 and TRBJ1-5, is DGGITQSPKYLFRKEGQNVTLSCEQNLNHDAMYWYRQDPGQGLRLIYYSQIVNDFQKGDIAEGYSVSREKKESFPLTVTSAQKNPTAFYLCASSMGYQPQHFGDGTRLSIL.

This chain links TRBV6-1 with TRBJ1-5; 7 bases fit TRBD1. Unmatched junction bases numbered 5, after V lost 6 bases and J lost 0 bases. Germline loops: CDR1 MNHNS, CDR2 SASEGT. This CDR3 spans 15 amino acids. Here the CDR3 reads CASRPTGYSNQPQHF. CDR3 DNA sequence: TGTGCCAGCAGACCGACAGGGTATAGCAATCAGCCCCAGCATTTT.

The chain recombines TRBV11-2 with TRBJ1-2, with TRBD1 identical over 8 bases. The length of the CDR3 is 16 residues. The germline V gene has CDR1 SGHAT and CDR2 FQNNGV. V was pared by 4 bases and J by 3 bases, with 10 bases of the junction left unmatched. The CDR3 coding sequence is TGTGCCAGCAGCTCAGGACAGGGCGCTCCCTACTATGGCTACACCTTC. Its protein product is CASSSGQGAPYYGYTF.

This clone is labeled as medium-sized. The rearrangement links TRBV6-5 to TRBJ2-3; 7 bases align to TRBD1. This CDR3 region has 11 residues. Germline CDR1 MNHEY, CDR2 SVGAGI. J lost 6 bases, V lost 6 bases, and 0 bases had no gene match. CDR3 in amino acids: CASRTGDTQYF. The CDR3 DNA reads TGTGCCAGCAGGACAGGGGATACGCAGTATTTT.

The CDR3 nucleotides are TGTGCCAGCAGCCAAGGGGGGCCGGGGGGCTACTACGAGCAGTACTTC. Its translation: CASSQGGPGGYYEQYF. V gene TRBV4-2 combines with J gene TRBJ2-7, with a possible D match to TRBD2 (7 bases). Germline assignment: CDR1 LGHNA and CDR2 YNFKEQ. This CDR3 is built from 16 residues. The V end was cut by 1 base, the J end by 3 bases, with 16 bases between.

The chain links TRBV9 to TRBJ2-7, with 9 bases aligning to TRBD2. Germline CDR1 reads SGDLS; CDR2 reads YYNGEE. The CDR3 totals 14 residues. The J segment lost 4 bases and the V segment lost 3 bases, leaving 5 bases of the junction unmatched. The CDR3 nucleotides read TGTGCCAGCAGCGCCGGGACTAGCCAATACGAGCAGTACTTC. Residues: CASSAGTSQYEQYF.

This sequence joins TRBV9 and TRBJ2-1; D may be TRBD1 (5 bases). CDR1 SGDLS and CDR2 YYNGEE come from the germline V gene. This CDR3 has 15 amino acids. Trimming took 0 bases from V and 0 from J, leaving 7 bases between them. CDR3 protein: CASSVEGDSYNEQFF. As DNA, the CDR3 is TGTGCCAGCAGCGTAGAAGGGGACTCCTACAATGAGCAGTTCTTC.

The chain couples TRBV29-1 to TRBJ2-7, with a possible D match to TRBD1 (6 bases). Deletions cut 5 bases from V and 6 bases from J, with 17 bases between. The CDR3 is made up of 13 amino acids. From germline, CDR1 is SQVTM and CDR2 ANQGSEA. The DNA for the CDR3 is TGCAGCGTTTACAGTACTCGAGGGGGCGAGCAGTACTTC. It translates to CSVYSTRGGEQYF.

This chain uses TRBV4-3 with TRBJ2-7; D is uncertain. The CDR3 is 13 amino acids. Trimming removed 0 bases at V and 3 bases at J, with 6 bases between. Germline V gives CDR1 LGHNA, CDR2 YSLEER. CDR3 in DNA: TGCGCCAGCAGCCAAGAAGAGCGCTACGAGCAGTACTTC. As protein: CASSQEERYEQYF.

This chain links TRBV7-3 with TRBJ1-1; no reliable D call. V lost 1 base and J 5 bases, leaving 8 bases between the germline ends. Germline CDR1 and CDR2: SGHTA and FQGTGA. The CDR3 is 13 residues long. The CDR3 coding sequence is TGTGCCAGCAGCTTAATGGCGGGGACTGAAGCTTTCTTT. Translating gives CASSLMAGTEAFF.

This sequence joins TRBV7-9 and TRBJ2-5; TRBD2 matches 12 bases. The V and J ends lost 7 bases and 5 bases, in that order; junction bases with no gene match: 8. This CDR3 spans 15 amino acids. Germline-derived CDR1 and CDR2 are SEHNR and FQNEAQ (reference sequence). The CDR3 DNA is TGTGCCAGCACCTCACTAGCGGGGGGCCGGGAGACCCAGTACTTC. Its translation is CASTSLAGGRETQYF. Together with reference TRBV7-9 and TRBJ2-5, the CDR3 gives the full variable domain: DTGVSQNPRHKITKRGQNVTFRCDPISEHNRLYWYRQTLGQGPEFLTYFQNEAQLEKSRLLSDRFSAERPKGSFSTLEIQRTEQGDSAMYLCASTSLAGGRETQYFGPGTRLLVL.

The chain combines TRBV6-1 with TRBJ1-2; maybe TRBD1 (6 bases). Germline V gene sequence: CDR1 MNHNS, CDR2 SASEGT. The V and J ends lost 3 bases and 4 bases respectively, with 12 bases between them. The CDR3 has 14 residues. This CDR3 reads CASSDGGQIYGYTF. DNA of the CDR3: TGTGCCAGCAGTGACGGAGGACAGATCTATGGCTACACCTTC.